This T cell receptor beta chain was identified in a study of neurological immune-mediated disorders. At least ten counts were recorded for this clonotype. As to time point: longitudinal time-point 3. Each CDR3 protein gets one entry after TCRdb re-called the 5' RACE reads with MiXCR. The data show tens of thousands of distinct CDR3 sequences, about 4% seen once. The CDR3 contains 13 residues. Germline CDR1 KGHDR, CDR2 SFDVKD. Deletions cut 4 bases from V and 8 bases from J, with 13 bases between. The material sequenced was PBMCs. This chain joins TRBV24-1 and TRBJ1-2; D ambiguous. The clonotype comes from a woman aged 55-69 years with multiple sclerosis. This CDR3 reads CATSDGRKGGYTF. In nucleotides, the CDR3 is TGTGCCACCAGTGACGGACGAAAGGGAGGCTACACCTTC.